This T cell receptor beta chain is drawn from a study of beta chain features in type 1 diabetes (dated by TCRdb to the late 2010s). Concerning the study at large: Mean age, gender distribution, total cell number and subset yield were not different between patients and healthy donors. A total of roughly 100 million sorted cells were examined across all samples, and a strong correlation was observed between cell number per subset and RNA yield. In the study, TCRB repertoires of sorted circulating CD4+ T cell subsets from recently diagnosed type 1 diabetes patients were compared with those of matched healthy donors. Regulatory and stem cell-like memory subsets were obtained from only 8 patients and about eight healthy donors, while naive and central memory subsets were obtained from all 28 donors.

A single peripheral blood draw of around 0.11 L on average was collected from each donor into heparinised tubes. Using a panel that included CD45RO, CCR7, CD25, CD127, CD95 and CD27, naive, central memory, regulatory and stem cell-like memory CD4+ T cells were sorted on a BD FACSAria II. Every sorted population had a purity above 95%. PBMCs were separated immediately by Lymphoprep density gradient centrifugation and were stained directly, without being cultured. To minimize batch effects, samples were stained and sorted in pairs, one healthy donor with one patient per experiment. This clone has more than one count but fewer than ten. What this receptor recognizes is not known. No much larger clone exists at a distance of one base, and base qualities are not known. All of the isolated RNA was reverse transcribed with the High Capacity cDNA Reverse Transcription Kit, so expressed TCRB transcripts were sequenced. Deep immunoSEQ sequencing was applied to naive, central memory and regulatory T cell samples, giving an average of approximately 4 million total reads per sample. Sorted cells were lysed in RLT buffer and RNA was extracted with DNase-treated RNeasy Micro or Mini kits, depending on cell number. To prevent cross-contamination, each cell subset was processed individually, whereas patient and healthy donor samples were processed jointly. The immunoSEQ multiplex PCR was used to amplify TCRB sequences from cDNA, yielding 87-bp fragments that span the CDR3 region. Sequencing of the amplicons was done on the Illumina HiSeq platform. In the source study's methods: Synthetic template baselines were used to correct PCR bias computationally, reads within Hamming distance 2 were collapsed together, and singletons that could not be merged were discarded. Reads were aligned against IMGT to assign V, D and J genes, CDR3 length and insertions or deletions at six rearrangement sites. Clonotype counts were normalized to sorted cell number within each subset before computing true diversity and Gini coefficients with the tcR R package. The overlap coefficient, calculated on TCRB nucleotide sequences, was used to measure repertoire sharing. The table was pulled from immuneACCESS by TCRdb, which kept in-frame rearrangements only. Such tables lose some clones; where checked, under half of the loss comes from unresolved V genes, and the rest has no known cause. Clone size and the V and J calls come from that table; the DNA yielded D and trimming. The sample data list nearly 350,000 clones, and 8% of these were observed just once. 0.44% of the sample is held by the ten biggest clonotypes.

V sheds 6 bases and J sheds 1 base, leaving 8 bases between their ends. CDR1 and CDR2, looked up from the germline V gene (reference sequence), are SEHNR and FQNEAQ. Its CDR3 holds 13 amino acids, cysteine through phenylalanine. CDR3 DNA only is kept here, 39 bases in frame from base 1. Overall study results and their limits: Patients with type 1 diabetes made fewer insertions and deleted more nucleotides at VDJ recombination sites, implying thymic rearrangement abnormalities. Because small numbers of individuals were included in the HLA sub-analyses, any influence of HLA type on TCRB rearrangement was left unresolved. The naive, central memory and regulatory TCRB repertoires appeared to resemble one another more closely among patients than among healthy donors. Sequencing cDNA rather than genomic DNA could over-represent highly expressing activated cells, although activation and CD3 levels did not differ between groups. In all four CD4+ subsets, TCRB CDR3 length was moderately but significantly shorter in type 1 diabetes patients. PCR might favor shorter templates, but patient and control samples were amplified and corrected together, so any skew would affect both groups equally.

Sequenced sample: central memory CD4+ T cells from blood. This receptor was identified in a young woman in good health. The receptor chain draws on TRBV7-9 and TRBJ2-3; a tentative D call is TRBD2 (5 bases match). For the CDR3, the sequence is CASRTRGTDTQYF. The nucleotide sequence reads as follows: TGTGCCAGCAGAACTAGGGGCACAGATACGCAGTATTTT.